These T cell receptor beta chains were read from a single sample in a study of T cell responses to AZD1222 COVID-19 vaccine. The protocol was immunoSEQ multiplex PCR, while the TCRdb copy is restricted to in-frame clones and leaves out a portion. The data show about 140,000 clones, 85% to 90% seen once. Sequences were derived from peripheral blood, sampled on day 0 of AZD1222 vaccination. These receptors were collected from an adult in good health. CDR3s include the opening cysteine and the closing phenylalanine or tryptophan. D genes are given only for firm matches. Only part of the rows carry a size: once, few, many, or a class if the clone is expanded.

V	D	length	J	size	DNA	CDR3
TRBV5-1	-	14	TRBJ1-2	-	TGCGCCAGCAGCTTGGACCCCAGTAACTATGGCTACACCTTC	CASSLDPSNYGYTF
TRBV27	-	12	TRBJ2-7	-	TGTGCCAGCAGTCCATCGGGGGTCGAGCAGTACTTC	CASSPSGVEQYF
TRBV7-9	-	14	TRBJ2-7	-	TGTGCCAGCAGCCTTCAGGGACGACCCTACGAGCAGTACTTC	CASSLQGRPYEQYF
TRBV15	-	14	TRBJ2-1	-	TGTGCCACCAGCCGGGACGGGCACAACAATGAGCAGTTCTTC	CATSRDGHNNEQFF
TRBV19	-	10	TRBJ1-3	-	TGTGCCAGTAGTGGGGACACCATATATTTT	CASSGDTIYF
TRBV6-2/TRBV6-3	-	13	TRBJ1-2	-	TGTGCCAGCAGTTACGCCAGGAACTATGGCTACACCTTC	CASSYARNYGYTF
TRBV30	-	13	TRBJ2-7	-	TGTGCCTGGATAGGGCGGAAATTCGACGAGCAGTACTTC	CAWIGRKFDEQYF
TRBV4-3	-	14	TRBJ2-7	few	TGCGCCAGCAGCCAACGACTAGATGAATACGAGCAGTACTTC	CASSQRLDEYEQYF
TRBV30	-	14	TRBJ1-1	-	TGTGCCTGGAACGCAGGGCGGATGGTAACTGAAGCTTTCTTT	CAWNAGRMVTEAFF
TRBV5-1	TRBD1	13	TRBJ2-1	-	TGCGCCAGCAGTTGGGGACAGGGCAATGAGCAGTTCTTC	CASSWGQGNEQFF
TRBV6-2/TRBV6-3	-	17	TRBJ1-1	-	TGTGCCAGCAGTTACTCTATCGAGTGGACGCCGAACACTGAAGCTTTCTTT	CASSYSIEWTPNTEAFF
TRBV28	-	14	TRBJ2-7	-	TGTGCCAGCAGTTTTTCCGGGAATTCCTACGAGCAGTACTTC	CASSFSGNSYEQYF
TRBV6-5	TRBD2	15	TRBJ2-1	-	TGTGCCAGCAGTTCTCGACTAGCCTCCTACAATGAGCAGTTCTTC	CASSSRLASYNEQFF
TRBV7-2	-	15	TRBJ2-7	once	TGTGCCAGCAGCCCCACCGGGACTCATGCATACGAGCAGTACTTC	CASSPTGTHAYEQYF
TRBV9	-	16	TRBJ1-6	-	TGTGCCAGCAGCGTCCCCGGGATAATACTTTTTTCACCCCTCCACTTT	CASSVPGIILFSPLHF
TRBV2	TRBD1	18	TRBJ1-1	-	TGTGCCAGCAGTGAAATGCCGGGACAGGCGGGACCGGGGACTGAAGCTTTCTTT	CASSEMPGQAGPGTEAFF
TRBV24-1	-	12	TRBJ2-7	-	TGTGCCACCAGTGATTTTCGGGACGAGCAGTACTTC	CATSDFRDEQYF
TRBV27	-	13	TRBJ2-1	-	TGTGCCAGCAGTTTGTCGCCGTACAATGAGCAGTTCTTC	CASSLSPYNEQFF
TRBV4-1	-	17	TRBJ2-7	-	TGCGCCAGCAGCCATCCAGGATCCCTTAATAGCTCCTACGAGCAGTACTTC	CASSHPGSLNSSYEQYF
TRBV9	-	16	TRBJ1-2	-	TGTGCCAGCAGCGTAGGGATCGGGCGCCTACCCTATGGCTACACCTTC	CASSVGIGRLPYGYTF
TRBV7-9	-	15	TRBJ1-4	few	TGTGCCAGCAGCCCTGACAGGAGGTTGAGAGAAAAACTGTTTTTT	CASSPDRRLREKLFF
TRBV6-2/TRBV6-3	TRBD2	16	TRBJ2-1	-	TGTGCCAGCAGTTACTCGACGGCTAGCGGGATCAATGAGCAGTTCTTC	CASSYSTASGINEQFF
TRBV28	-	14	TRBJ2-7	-	TGTGCCAGCAGCGGACAGCTTCCACCCAACGAGCAGTACTTC	CASSGQLPPNEQYF
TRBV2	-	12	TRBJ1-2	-	TGTGCCAGCGATGTGGGGCTGGGTGGCTACACCTTC	CASDVGLGGYTF
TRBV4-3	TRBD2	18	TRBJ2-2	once	TGCGCCAGCAGCCGAAGCCCGCCCAGCGGGAAGGACACCGGGGAGCTGTTTTTT	CASSRSPPSGKDTGELFF
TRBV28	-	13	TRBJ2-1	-	TGTGCCGGTGGACGGCGGTCCCACAATGAGCAGTTCTTC	CAGGRRSHNEQFF
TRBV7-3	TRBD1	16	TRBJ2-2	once	TGTGCCAGCAGCCCACAGGGGCCCGCGAACACCGGGGAGCTGTTTTTT	CASSPQGPANTGELFF
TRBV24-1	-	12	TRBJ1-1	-	TGTGCCACCAGTGCTCTCGGGACCGAAGCTTTCTTT	CATSALGTEAFF
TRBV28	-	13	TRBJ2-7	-	TGTGCCAGCAGTTTCCGCCCAGCGGGCGAGCAGTACTTC	CASSFRPAGEQYF